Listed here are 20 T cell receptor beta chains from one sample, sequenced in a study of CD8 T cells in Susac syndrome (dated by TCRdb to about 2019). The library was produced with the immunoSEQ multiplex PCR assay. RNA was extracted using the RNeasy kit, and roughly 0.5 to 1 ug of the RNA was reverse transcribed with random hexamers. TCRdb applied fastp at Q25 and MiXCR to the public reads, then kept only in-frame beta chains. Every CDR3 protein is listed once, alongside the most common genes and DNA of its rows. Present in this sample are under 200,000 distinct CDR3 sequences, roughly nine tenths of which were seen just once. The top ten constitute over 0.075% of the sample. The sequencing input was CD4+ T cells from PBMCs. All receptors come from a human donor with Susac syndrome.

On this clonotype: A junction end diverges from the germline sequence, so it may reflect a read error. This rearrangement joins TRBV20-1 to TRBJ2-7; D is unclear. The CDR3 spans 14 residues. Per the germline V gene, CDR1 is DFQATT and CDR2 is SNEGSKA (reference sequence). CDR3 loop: CSAATPKDQYEQYF. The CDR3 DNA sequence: TGCAGTGCTGCGACTCCCAAGGATCAATACGAGCAGTATTTC.

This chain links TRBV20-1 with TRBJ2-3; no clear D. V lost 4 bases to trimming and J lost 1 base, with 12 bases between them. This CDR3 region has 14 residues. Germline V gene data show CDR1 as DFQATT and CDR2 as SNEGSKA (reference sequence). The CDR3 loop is CSAKGGIRTDTQYF. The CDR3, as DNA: TGCAGTGCTAAGGGCGGAATCCGCACAGATACGCAGTATTTT.

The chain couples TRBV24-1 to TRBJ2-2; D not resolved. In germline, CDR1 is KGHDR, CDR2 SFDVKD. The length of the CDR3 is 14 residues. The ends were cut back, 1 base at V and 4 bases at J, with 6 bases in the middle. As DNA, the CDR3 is TGTGCCACCAGTGATTTTTCGACCACCGGGGAGCTGTTTTTT. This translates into CATSDFSTTGELFF.

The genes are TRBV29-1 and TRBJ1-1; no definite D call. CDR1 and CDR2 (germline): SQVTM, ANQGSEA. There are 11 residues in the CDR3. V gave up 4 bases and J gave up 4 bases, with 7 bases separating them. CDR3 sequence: CSVGPRTEAFF. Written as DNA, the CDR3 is TGCAGCGTTGGCCCGCGCACTGAAGCTTTCTTT.

CDR3 residues: CATSRDGLAGGLADTQYF. CDR3 DNA sequence: TGTGCCACCAGCAGAGATGGGCTAGCGGGGGGGCTAGCAGATACGCAGTATTTT. The chain uses TRBV15 and TRBJ2-3; 12 nucleotides align to TRBD2. CDR1 and CDR2 (germline): LNHNV, YYDKDF (reference sequence). This CDR3 is built from 18 residues. The V and J ends lost 0 bases and 4 bases, in that order; junction bases with no gene match: 8.

The CDR3 loop is CASSDPAGLAGSYEQYF. The CDR3 DNA is TGTGCCAGCAGCGACCCAGCAGGACTAGCGGGATCCTACGAGCAGTACTTC. V and J are TRBV7-3 and TRBJ2-7; 12 bases line up with TRBD2. Germline V gene sequence: CDR1 SGHTA, CDR2 FQGTGA. This CDR3 is 17 amino acids long. The V gene end was trimmed by 5 bases and the J gene end by 1 base; junction bases not matched to a gene: 9.

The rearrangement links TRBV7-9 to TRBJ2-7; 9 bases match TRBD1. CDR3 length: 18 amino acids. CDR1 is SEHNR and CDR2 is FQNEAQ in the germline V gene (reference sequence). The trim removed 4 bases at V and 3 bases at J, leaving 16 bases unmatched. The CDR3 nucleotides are TGTGCCAGCAGCTCCCCGGGACAGGGCTCTGGAAAAGACTACGAGCAGTACTTC. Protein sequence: CASSSPGQGSGKDYEQYF.

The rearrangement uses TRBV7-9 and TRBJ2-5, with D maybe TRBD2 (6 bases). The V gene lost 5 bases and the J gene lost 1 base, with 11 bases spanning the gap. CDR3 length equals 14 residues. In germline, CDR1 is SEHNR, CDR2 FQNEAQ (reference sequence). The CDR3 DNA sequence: TGTGCCAGCAGCCCTGGACTATTCCAAGAGACCCAGTACTTC. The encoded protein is CASSPGLFQETQYF.

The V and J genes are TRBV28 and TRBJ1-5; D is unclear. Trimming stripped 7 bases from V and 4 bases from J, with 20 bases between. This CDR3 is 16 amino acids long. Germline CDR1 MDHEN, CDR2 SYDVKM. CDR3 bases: TGTGCCAGCATGTCGGGATTAGCCAGAAAAAATCAGCCCCAGCATTTT. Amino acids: CASMSGLARKNQPQHF.

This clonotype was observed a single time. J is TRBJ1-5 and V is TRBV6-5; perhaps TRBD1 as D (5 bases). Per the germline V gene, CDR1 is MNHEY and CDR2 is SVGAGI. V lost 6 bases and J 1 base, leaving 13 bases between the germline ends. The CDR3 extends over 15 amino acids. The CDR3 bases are TGTGCCAGCAGCCTTCAGGGACTCAGCAATCAGCCCCAGCATTTT. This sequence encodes CASSLQGLSNQPQHF.

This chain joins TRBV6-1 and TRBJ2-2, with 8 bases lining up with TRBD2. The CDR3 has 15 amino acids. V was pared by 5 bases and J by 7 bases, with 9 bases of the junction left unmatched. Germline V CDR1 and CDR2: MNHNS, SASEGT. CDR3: CASSSDGGEGGELFF. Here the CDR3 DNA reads TGTGCCAGCAGTTCTGACGGGGGGGAAGGCGGGGAGCTGTTTTTT.

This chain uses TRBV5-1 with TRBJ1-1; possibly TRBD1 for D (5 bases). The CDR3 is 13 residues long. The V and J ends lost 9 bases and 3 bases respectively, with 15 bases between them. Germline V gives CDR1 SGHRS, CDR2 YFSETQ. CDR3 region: CATTSQGDTEAFF. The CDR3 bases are TGCGCCACCACTTCTCAAGGGGACACTGAAGCTTTCTTT.

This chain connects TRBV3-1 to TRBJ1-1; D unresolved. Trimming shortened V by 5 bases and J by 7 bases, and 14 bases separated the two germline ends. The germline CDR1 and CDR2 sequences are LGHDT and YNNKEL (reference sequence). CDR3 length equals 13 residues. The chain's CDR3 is CASSTLRSDEAFF. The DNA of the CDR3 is TGTGCCAGCAGCACCTTACGAAGTGATGAAGCTTTCTTT.

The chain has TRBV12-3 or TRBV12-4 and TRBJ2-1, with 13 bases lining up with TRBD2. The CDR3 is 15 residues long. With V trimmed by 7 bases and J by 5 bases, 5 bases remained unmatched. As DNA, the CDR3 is TGTGCCAGCACAGGACTAGCGGGAGTGCACAATGAGCAGTTCTTC. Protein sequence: CASTGLAGVHNEQFF.

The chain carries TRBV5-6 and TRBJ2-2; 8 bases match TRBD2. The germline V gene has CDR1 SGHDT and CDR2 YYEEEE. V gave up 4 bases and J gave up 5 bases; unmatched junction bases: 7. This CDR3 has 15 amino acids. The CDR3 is CASSLLSGSTGELFF. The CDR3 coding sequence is TGTGCCAGCAGCCTACTAAGCGGGAGTACCGGGGAGCTGTTTTTT. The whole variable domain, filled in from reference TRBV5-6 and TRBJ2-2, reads DAGVTQSPTHLIKTRGQQVTLRCSPKSGHDTVSWYQQALGQGPQFIFQYYEEEERQRGNFPDRFSGHQFPNYSSELNVNALLLGDSALYLCASSLLSGSTGELFFGEGSRLTVL.

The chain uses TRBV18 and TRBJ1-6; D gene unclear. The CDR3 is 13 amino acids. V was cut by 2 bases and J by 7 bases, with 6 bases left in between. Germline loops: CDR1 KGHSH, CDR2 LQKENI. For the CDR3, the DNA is TGTGCCAGCTCACCAAAGGAAAATTCACCCCTCCACTTT. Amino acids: CASSPKENSPLHF.

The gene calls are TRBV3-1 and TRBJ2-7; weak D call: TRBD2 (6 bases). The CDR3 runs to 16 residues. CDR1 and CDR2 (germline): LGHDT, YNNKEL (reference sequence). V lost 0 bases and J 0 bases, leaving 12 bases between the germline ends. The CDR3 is CASSQDRGTFSYEQYF. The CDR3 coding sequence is TGTGCCAGCAGCCAAGATCGCGGGACCTTCTCCTACGAGCAGTACTTC.

For the CDR3, the DNA is TGTGCCTTAAGACAGGGGGAAGCTTTCTTT. Translating it yields CALRQGEAFF. This rearrangement joins TRBV30 to TRBJ1-1, with TRBD1 matching over 8 bases. Germline lookup yields CDR1 GTSNPN and CDR2 SVGIG (reference sequence). This CDR3 is built from 10 residues. With V trimmed by 7 bases and J by 8 bases, 3 bases remained unmatched.

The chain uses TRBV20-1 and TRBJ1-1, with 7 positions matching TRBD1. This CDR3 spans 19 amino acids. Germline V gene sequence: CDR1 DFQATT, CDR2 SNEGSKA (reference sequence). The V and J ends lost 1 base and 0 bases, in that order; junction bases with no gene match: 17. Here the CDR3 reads CSARVAPQTGFGMNTEAFF. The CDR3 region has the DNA TGCAGTGCTAGAGTAGCCCCTCAGACAGGGTTTGGCATGAACACTGAAGCTTTCTTT.

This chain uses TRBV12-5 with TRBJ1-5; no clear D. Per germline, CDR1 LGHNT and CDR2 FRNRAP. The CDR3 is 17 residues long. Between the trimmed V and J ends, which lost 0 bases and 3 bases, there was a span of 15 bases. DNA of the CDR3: TGTGCTAGTGGTTTGGTTCGGGGAAAGGAGGCCAATCAGCCCCAGCATTTT. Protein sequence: CASGLVRGKEANQPQHF.